Listed here is a single T cell receptor (beta chain). No antigen is known for it. The sample carries other DNA sequences with the same CDR3. These data belong to a study of shared clonotypes between healthy human individuals. V dropped 0 bases and J dropped 6; count of bases not matched to a gene: 4. The CDR3 extends over 15 amino acids. In germline, CDR1 is MNHNY, CDR2 SVGAGI (reference sequence). Findings of the study overall: Donor clonotype sharing was expected to depend on sequencing depth. The represented genetic and exposure-history diversity was limited by the small number of donors. Memory subsets generally showed smaller estimated richness than naive subsets did. Between four donors, naive CD4 clonotypes were shared at a level of about 5.3%.

Here immunoSEQ multiplex PCR was the method, and the copy in TCRdb shows in-frame clones only, minus some. The sample has about 120,000 clones, 55% to 70% seen once. This TCR was sampled from a woman aged 25-40 years in good health. The J gene is TRBJ2-1, the V gene TRBV6-6; TRBD2 matches at 8 bases. The sequencing sample was made of memory CD8+ T cells sorted from blood. The sample's subset: CD45RO+ cells pooled with CCR7-negative TemRA cells. This CDR3 is CASSYSRSGSNEQFF. DNA of the CDR3: TGTGCCAGCAGTTACTCGAGGAGCGGGAGCAATGAGCAGTTCTTC.